These T cell receptor beta chains were read from a single sample in a study of cytomegalovirus exposure and HLA in healthy donors. The method was immunoSEQ multiplex PCR; TCRdb's version includes in-frame clones alone and lacks a portion of them. This table has about 190,000 clones, 75% to 90% appearing once. Source material: PBMCs. The receptors here all came from a young man in good health and CMV-seropositive. Each CDR3 is given with its conserved first and last residue. A D gene is named only where the DNA matches it firmly. The size field is filled for only some rows; it gives once, few, many or a size class.

D: TRBD1; J: TRBJ1-1; size: -; V: TRBV10-3; CDR3: CAISRGQLNTEAFF; DNA: TGTGCCATCAGCCGGGGACAGCTAAACACTGAAGCTTTCTTT
D: -; J: TRBJ1-1; size: few; V: TRBV5-1; CDR3: CASSREGVTEAFF; DNA: TGCGCCAGCAGCCGTGAGGGAGTCACTGAAGCTTTCTTT
D: TRBD1; J: TRBJ2-7; size: -; V: TRBV5-1; CDR3: CASSLWGQGAQTYEQYF; DNA: TGCGCCAGCAGCTTGTGGGGCCAGGGGGCTCAGACCTACGAGCAGTACTTC
D: -; J: TRBJ2-1; size: -; V: TRBV6-1; CDR3: CASKRVSSYNEQFF; DNA: TGTGCCAGCAAGCGCGTCAGCTCCTACAATGAGCAGTTCTTC
D: -; J: TRBJ2-7; size: once; V: TRBV21-1; CDR3: CASRREGGLSYEQYF; DNA: TGTGCCAGCAGACGCGAGGGAGGGCTCTCCTACGAGCAGTACTTC
D: -; J: TRBJ1-5; size: few; V: TRBV28; CDR3: CASSINQPQHF; DNA: TGTGCCAGCAGTATAAATCAGCCCCAGCATTTT
D: -; J: TRBJ2-4; size: -; V: TRBV27; CDR3: CASSPCLPGVKNIQYF; DNA: TGTGCCAGCAGTCCCTGCTTACCAGGGGTTAAAAACATTCAGTACTTC
D: TRBD2; J: TRBJ2-7; size: -; V: TRBV19; CDR3: CASSARGGGAGGTYEQYF; DNA: TGTGCCAGTAGTGCCCGAGGGGGAGGGGCGGGAGGCACCTACGAGCAGTACTTC
D: -; J: TRBJ2-3; size: -; V: TRBV19; CDR3: CASSGPIEGPRTDTQYF; DNA: TGTGCCAGTAGTGGCCCAATTGAGGGCCCGAGGACAGATACGCAGTATTTT
D: -; J: TRBJ1-5; size: -; V: TRBV30; CDR3: CAWGGTGGRGNQPQHF; DNA: TGTGCCTGGGGTGGGACGGGAGGACGAGGCAATCAGCCCCAGCATTTT
D: -; J: TRBJ1-1; size: -; V: TRBV11-3; CDR3: CASSLTGGTEAFF; DNA: TGTGCCAGCAGCTTAACGGGGGGCACTGAAGCTTTCTTT
D: TRBD2; J: TRBJ2-7; size: -; V: TRBV19; CDR3: CASTPAGGPYEQYF; DNA: TGTGCCAGTACTCCAGCGGGAGGACCGTACGAGCAGTACTTC
D: TRBD1; J: TRBJ1-2; size: -; V: TRBV30; CDR3: CAWRGTGLAFGYTF; DNA: TGTGCCTGGAGGGGGACAGGGCTAGCTTTTGGCTACACCTTC
D: -; J: TRBJ2-1; size: -; V: TRBV30; CDR3: CALESDGSSYNEQFF; DNA: TGTGCTCTGGAGTCGGATGGGAGCTCCTACAATGAGCAGTTCTTC
D: -; J: TRBJ2-7; size: -; V: TRBV6-1; CDR3: CASSEPGYEQYF; DNA: TGTGCCAGCAGTGAACCGGGCTACGAGCAGTACTTC
D: -; J: TRBJ1-5; size: -; V: TRBV9; CDR3: CASSGGGANQPQHF; DNA: TGTGCCAGCAGCGGAGGAGGGGCCAATCAGCCCCAGCATTTT
D: -; J: TRBJ2-1; size: -; V: TRBV9; CDR3: CASSVEGESSSYNEQFF; DNA: TGTGCCAGCAGCGTAGAGGGAGAGTCTAGCTCCTACAATGAGCAGTTCTTC
D: TRBD1; J: TRBJ2-7; size: -; V: TRBV6-1; CDR3: CVSSPRDSGNEQYF; DNA: TGTGTCAGCAGTCCTCGGGACAGCGGCAACGAGCAGTACTTC
D: TRBD2; J: TRBJ2-7; size: -; V: TRBV10-3; CDR3: CAISTTSGSSYEQYF; DNA: TGTGCCATCAGCACAACTAGCGGGAGTTCCTACGAGCAGTACTTC
D: -; J: TRBJ2-7; size: -; V: TRBV27; CDR3: CASSFLLRRAEQYF; DNA: TGTGCCAGCAGTTTTCTCCTCCGCAGGGCCGAGCAGTACTTC
D: -; J: TRBJ2-1; size: -; V: TRBV14; CDR3: CASSPRVLSSYNEQFF; DNA: TGTGCCAGCAGCCCGCGGGTATTAAGCTCCTACAATGAGCAGTTCTTC
D: -; J: TRBJ2-5; size: -; V: TRBV5-6; CDR3: CASSLRSQETQYF; DNA: TGTGCCAGCAGCTTGCGTAGCCAAGAGACCCAGTACTTC
D: -; J: TRBJ2-3; size: few; V: TRBV30; CDR3: CAWSVMQGPYTQYF; DNA: TGTGCCTGGAGTGTAATGCAGGGGCCCTATACGCAGTATTTT
D: -; J: TRBJ2-7; size: -; V: TRBV14; CDR3: CASSRGERLGPVYEQYF; DNA: TGTGCCAGCAGCCGAGGAGAAAGATTGGGGCCCGTCTACGAGCAGTACTTC
D: TRBD2; J: TRBJ2-5; size: -; V: TRBV14; CDR3: CASSQDWRAGGFLGIQTQYF; DNA: TGTGCCAGCAGCCAAGATTGGAGAGCGGGAGGGTTTCTGGGTATCCAGACCCAGTACTTC
D: TRBD2; J: TRBJ2-2; size: -; V: TRBV6-5; CDR3: CASGGLAGYTGELFF; DNA: TGTGCCAGCGGGGGACTAGCGGGATACACCGGGGAGCTGTTTTTT
D: TRBD1; J: TRBJ2-2; size: -; V: TRBV19; CDR3: CASSRDRGAGELFF; DNA: TGTGCCAGTAGTAGGGACAGGGGAGCCGGGGAGCTGTTTTTT
D: -; J: TRBJ2-1; size: -; V: TRBV28; CDR3: CASAAGNEQFF; DNA: TGTGCCAGCGCTGCGGGTAATGAGCAGTTCTTC
D: TRBD2; J: TRBJ2-5; size: -; V: TRBV4-2; CDR3: CASSQAASGGQETQYF; DNA: TGTGCCAGCAGCCAAGCGGCTAGCGGAGGCCAAGAGACCCAGTACTTC
D: -; J: TRBJ2-5; size: -; V: TRBV7-6; CDR3: CASSSTGPGETQYF; DNA: TGTGCCAGCAGCTCGACAGGCCCTGGGGAGACCCAGTACTTC
D: -; J: TRBJ1-2; size: -; V: TRBV13; CDR3: CASSLVGQFYGYTF; DNA: TGTGCCAGCAGCTTAGTGGGCCAGTTCTATGGCTACACCTTC
D: TRBD1; J: TRBJ1-1; size: -; V: TRBV19; CDR3: CASSPRTGLSTEAFF; DNA: TGTGCCAGTAGTCCCCGGACAGGGCTGAGCACTGAAGCTTTCTTT